Each of the 23 T cell receptor beta chains below was sequenced from the same sample in a study of monozygotic twins with inflammatory bowel disease. TCRdb reprocessed the 5' RACE reads; each CDR3 protein has one entry and no DNA is given. The sample table includes approximately 400,000 distinct CDR3 sequences. The sequenced material came from blood. Every receptor here comes from a human donor with ulcerative colitis or Crohn's disease, or a healthy co-twin of an affected twin (not recorded which).

The chain links TRBV29-1 to TRBJ2-7. The germline V gene has CDR1 SQVTM and CDR2 ANQGSEA. There are 11 residues in the CDR3. CDR3 residues: CSVETFNEQYF.

The gene calls are TRBV4-2 and TRBJ2-7; checking the TCRdb D call of TRBD2 is not possible without DNA. The CDR3 runs 15 residues. The germline gives CDR1 LGHNA, CDR2 YNFKEQ. Here the CDR3 reads CASSSPGLGTYEQYF.

This chain connects TRBV6-2 or TRBV6-3 to TRBJ2-2; TCRdb names TRBD2, which stays unverified in the absence of DNA. This CDR3 spans 23 amino acids. The germline V gene encodes CDR1 MNHEY and CDR2 SVGEGT. CDR3 amino acids: CASSYRIRGLRLAGGPNTGELFF.

The V gene is TRBV2, the J gene TRBJ2-7; the TCRdb D gene call, TRBD1, has no DNA to confirm it. The CDR3 loop spans 13 amino acids. Germline V gives CDR1 SNHLY, CDR2 FYNNEI. The CDR3 sequence is CASLRGASYEQYF.

The J gene is TRBJ1-1, the V gene TRBV7-2; TCRdb returns TRBD1, unconfirmable since there is no DNA. Germline CDR1 is SGHTA and CDR2 is FQGNSA. The CDR3 spans 15 residues. The CDR3 is CASSPGTGMNTEAFF.

J is TRBJ1-5 and V is TRBV7-8; the TRBD1 assignment by TCRdb is unverifiable without DNA. This CDR3 has 13 amino acids. In germline, CDR1 is SGHVS, CDR2 FQNEAQ. CDR3 amino acids: CASGMGANQPQHF.

The chain links TRBV6-5 to TRBJ2-5; TCRdb indicates TRBD2, and absent DNA this call remains unverified. The CDR3 spans 17 residues. Germline V gene lookup returns CDR1 MNHEY and CDR2 SVGAGI. This CDR3 is CASSYSTSGGLGETQYF.

This chain connects TRBV6-5 to TRBJ2-7; with no DNA, the TCRdb D assignment of TRBD1 cannot be verified. CDR1 MNHEY and CDR2 SVGAGI come from the germline V gene. The CDR3 runs 18 residues. The chain's CDR3 is CASSYPRQGRYKTGEQYF.

This chain uses TRBV7-6 with TRBJ2-7; TCRdb proposes TRBD1, but this gene call is untestable without DNA. Germline CDR1 SGHVS, CDR2 FNYEAQ. The CDR3 consists of 16 residues. The CDR3: CASSIRMGTGTHEQYF.

This chain connects TRBV7-2 to TRBJ2-3; TCRdb gives TRBD1 as the D gene, but with no DNA this cannot be confirmed. CDR3 length equals 12 residues. The germline CDR1 and CDR2 sequences are SGHTA and FQGNSA. The CDR3 sequence is CASGITTDTQYF. Combining the CDR3 with reference TRBV7-2 and TRBJ2-3 gives the whole variable domain GAGVSQSPSNKVTEKGKDVELRCDPISGHTALYWYRQSLGQGLEFLIYFQGNSAPDKSGLPSDRFSAERTGGSVSTLTIQRTQQEDSAVYLCASGITTDTQYFGPGTRLTVL.

The chain recombines TRBV7-3 with TRBJ2-7; checking the TCRdb D call of TRBD1 is not possible without DNA. CDR3 size: 15 residues. Germline V CDR1 and CDR2: SGHTA, FQGTGA. CDR3 amino acids: CASSLRGHPSYEQYF.

The chain joins TRBV12-3 or TRBV12-4 to TRBJ2-2. The CDR3 spans 13 residues. CDR3 protein: CASSLLQGGELFF.

The chain combines TRBV25-1 with TRBJ1-4; TCRdb's D call of TRBD1 is untestable without DNA. Germline V gene sequence: CDR1 MGHDK, CDR2 SYGVNS. The CDR3 is made up of 15 amino acids. This CDR3 reads CASSANRALNEKLFF.

CDR3: CASSPPSGARGIHEQYF. This rearrangement joins TRBV12-3 or TRBV12-4 to TRBJ2-7; TCRdb lists TRBD1, though no DNA is available to test this call. The CDR3 is made up of 17 amino acids.

This rearrangement joins TRBV7-3 to TRBJ1-2; TCRdb returns TRBD1, unconfirmable since there is no DNA. The CDR3 extends over 13 amino acids. The germline gives CDR1 SGHTA, CDR2 FQGTGA. This CDR3 is CASSSGGGYGYTF.

The chain combines TRBV28 with TRBJ2-4; as DNA is missing, the TRBD1 call by TCRdb cannot be tested. The CDR3 has 13 residues. Germline lookup yields CDR1 MDHEN and CDR2 SYDVKM. The CDR3 spells CASSFLGGSIQYF.

This chain uses TRBV5-6 with TRBJ2-7; TCRdb designates TRBD1, a call that cannot be tested without DNA. The CDR3 loop spans 13 amino acids. Germline-derived CDR1 and CDR2 are SGHDT and YYEEEE. CDR3 residues: CASPDRVKDEQYF. The full variable domain, with the rest looked up from reference TRBV5-6 and TRBJ2-7, is DAGVTQSPTHLIKTRGQQVTLRCSPKSGHDTVSWYQQALGQGPQFIFQYYEEEERQRGNFPDRFSGHQFPNYSSELNVNALLLGDSALYLCASPDRVKDEQYFGPGTRLTVT.

This chain connects TRBV5-1 to TRBJ2-7; TCRdb indicates TRBD1, and absent DNA this call remains unverified. The CDR3 spans 15 residues. CDR1 SGHRS and CDR2 YFSETQ come from the germline V gene. The CDR3 loop reads CASSSRTGIGYEQYF.

This chain links TRBV5-1 with TRBJ1-3. CDR1 and CDR2 (germline): SGHRS, YFSETQ. This CDR3 has 15 amino acids. The CDR3 here is CASSLREGTGNTIYF.

The genes are TRBV27 and TRBJ2-5; lacking DNA, the TRBD1 call made by TCRdb goes unchecked. From germline, CDR1 is MNHEY and CDR2 SMNVEV (reference sequence). The CDR3 extends over 15 amino acids. This chain's CDR3 is CASSPLEGIQETQYF.

This chain joins TRBV6-5 and TRBJ2-1; absent DNA, TCRdb's TRBD1 call cannot be checked. The CDR3 contains 15 residues. Germline V gives CDR1 MNHEY, CDR2 SVGAGI. The CDR3: CASSYSRQGADEQFF.

The chain has TRBV20-1 and TRBJ2-7; TCRdb lists TRBD1, though no DNA is available to test this call. Germline V CDR1 and CDR2: DFQATT, SNEGSKA (reference sequence). This CDR3 is 15 amino acids long. The CDR3 reads CSARDNQGASNEQYF.

J is TRBJ2-1 and V is TRBV5-1; TCRdb's assignment of TRBD1 cannot be checked, as there is no DNA. CDR1 is SGHRS, CDR2 YFSETQ, per germline. The CDR3 length is 15 residues. Here the CDR3 reads CASSLAGGPVNEQFF.